This TCR beta chain was found in a study of T cell changes during pregnancy in multiple sclerosis. CDR3 length equals 17 residues. Per the germline V gene, CDR1 is SGHRS and CDR2 is YFSETQ. V dropped 4 bases and J dropped 2 bases, with 21 bases sitting between them. Generated by immunoSEQ multiplex PCR, the TCRdb table keeps only in-frame clones and is missing some. The table records fewer than 85,000 clones, roughly 90% of them present only once. The material was peripheral blood, obtained in the second trimester of pregnancy. This sequence originates from a female donor with multiple sclerosis, enrolled in a pregnancy study. The rearrangement joins TRBV5-1 to TRBJ2-5, with a possible D match to TRBD1 (6 bases). The CDR3 DNA sequence: TGCGCCAGCAGCCGGGGAGACAGGAGCTCCAATCAAGAGACCCAGTACTTC. Its protein product is CASSRGDRSSNQETQYF.